Sequencing of this TCR beta chain was carried out in a study of blood T cells in healthy people across ages. This clonotype was picked up a small number of times. One junction end does not reproduce the germline sequence, and a read error may be involved. At least 7 million PBMCs were isolated per sample. The CDR3 is made up of 16 amino acids. The germline V gene has CDR1 SGHRS and CDR2 YFSETQ. Then a second PCR, running roughly 7 to 11 cycles, was carried out with a sample-barcoded 5' primer and a J-beta primer mix. Each CDR3 protein gets one entry after TCRdb re-called the 5' RACE reads with MiXCR. The profile shows 750,000 or so distinct CDR3 sequences, about 25% of them singletons. The sample was also reused in another study, on T cells of mothers and their children. Per that paper: The study recruited a few healthy Caucasian mothers and their six children as donors. Random nucleotides (2-4) and sample barcodes were added by the M1S primer used in the second PCR. For each mother, over 8 million TCR beta CDR3 reads were obtained, and for each child, 2.5 million to 3 million.

The gene calls are TRBV5-1 and TRBJ2-3; 11 bases fit TRBD2. Sample: blood. This TCR derives from a boy younger than 18 in good health. CDR3 in amino acids: CASSLKTSGSTDTQYF. In DNA, the CDR3 is TGCGCCAGCAGCTTGAAAACTAGCGGGAGCACGGATACGCAGTATTTT.